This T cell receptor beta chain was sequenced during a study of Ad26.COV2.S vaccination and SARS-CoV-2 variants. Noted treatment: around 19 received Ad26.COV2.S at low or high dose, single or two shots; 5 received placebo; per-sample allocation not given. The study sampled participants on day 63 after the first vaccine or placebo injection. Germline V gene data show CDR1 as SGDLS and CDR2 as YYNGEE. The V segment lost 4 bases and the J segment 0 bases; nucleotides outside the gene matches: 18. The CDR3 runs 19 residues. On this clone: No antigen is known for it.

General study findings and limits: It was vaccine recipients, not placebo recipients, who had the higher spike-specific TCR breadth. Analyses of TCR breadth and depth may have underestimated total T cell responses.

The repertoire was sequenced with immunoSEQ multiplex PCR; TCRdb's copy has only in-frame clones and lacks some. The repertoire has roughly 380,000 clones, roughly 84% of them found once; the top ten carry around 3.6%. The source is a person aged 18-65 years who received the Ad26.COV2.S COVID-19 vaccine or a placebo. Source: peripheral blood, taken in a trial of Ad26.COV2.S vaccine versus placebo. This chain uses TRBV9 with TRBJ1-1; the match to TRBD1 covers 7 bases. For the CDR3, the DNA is TGTGCCAGCAGCCCCCTAGGTCCCCGACAGGGAGGTATGAACACTGAAGCTTTCTTT. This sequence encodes CASSPLGPRQGGMNTEAFF.